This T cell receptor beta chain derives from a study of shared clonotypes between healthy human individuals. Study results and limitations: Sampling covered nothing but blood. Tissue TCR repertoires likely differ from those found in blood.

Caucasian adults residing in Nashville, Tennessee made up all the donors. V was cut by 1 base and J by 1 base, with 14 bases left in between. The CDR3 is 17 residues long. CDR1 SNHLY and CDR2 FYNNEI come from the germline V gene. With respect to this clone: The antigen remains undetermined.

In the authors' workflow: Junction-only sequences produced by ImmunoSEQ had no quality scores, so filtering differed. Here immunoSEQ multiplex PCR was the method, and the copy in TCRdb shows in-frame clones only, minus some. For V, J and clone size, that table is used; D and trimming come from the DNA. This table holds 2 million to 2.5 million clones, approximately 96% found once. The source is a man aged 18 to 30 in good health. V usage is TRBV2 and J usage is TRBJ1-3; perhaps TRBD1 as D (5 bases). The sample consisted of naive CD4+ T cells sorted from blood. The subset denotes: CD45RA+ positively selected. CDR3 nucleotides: TGTGCCAGCAGTGAAGAAAACGGCAGGGTTTCTGGAAACACCATATATTTT. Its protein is CASSEENGRVSGNTIYF.